This T cell receptor (beta chain) derives from a study of blood T cell repertoires in COVID-19. As for the study in general: Material from acute and convalescent COVID-19 was sourced from the United States, Italy and Spain.

In germline, CDR1 is KGHSH, CDR2 LQKENI. The ends lost 5 bases at V and 4 bases at J; junction bases unmatched: 8. This CDR3 region has 15 residues. Profiling relied on immunoSEQ multiplex PCR, and the TCRdb table lists in-frame clones only, not all of them. The sample carries about 350,000 clones, 86% recorded once. The sequence was collected from a woman aged 60 to 75 with COVID-19, enrolled during active disease. Sequencing was done on a sample of peripheral blood. The chain is built from TRBV18 and TRBJ2-3, with 8 positions matching TRBD2. The CDR3 loop reads CASSSTSVTPDTQYF. The CDR3 nucleotides read TGTGCCAGCTCATCGACTAGCGTTACCCCAGATACGCAGTATTTT.